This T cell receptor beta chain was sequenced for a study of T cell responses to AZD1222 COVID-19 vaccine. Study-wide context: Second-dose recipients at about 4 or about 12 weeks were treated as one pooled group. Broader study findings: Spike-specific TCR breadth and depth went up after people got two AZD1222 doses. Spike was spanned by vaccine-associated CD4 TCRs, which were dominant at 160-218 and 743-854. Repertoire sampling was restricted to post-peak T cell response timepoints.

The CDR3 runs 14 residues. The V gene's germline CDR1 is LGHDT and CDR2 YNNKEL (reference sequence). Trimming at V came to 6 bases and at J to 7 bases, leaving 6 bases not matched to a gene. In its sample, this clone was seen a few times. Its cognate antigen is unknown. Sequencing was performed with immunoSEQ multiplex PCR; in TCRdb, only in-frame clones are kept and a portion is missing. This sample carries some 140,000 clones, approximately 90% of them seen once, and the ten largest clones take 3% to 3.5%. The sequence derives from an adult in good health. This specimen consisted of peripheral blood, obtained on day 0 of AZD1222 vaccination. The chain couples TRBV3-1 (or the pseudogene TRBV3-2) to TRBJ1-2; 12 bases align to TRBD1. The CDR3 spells CASRPGQGATGYTF. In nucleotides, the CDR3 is TGTGCCAGCAGGCCGGGACAGGGGGCCACTGGCTACACCTTC.